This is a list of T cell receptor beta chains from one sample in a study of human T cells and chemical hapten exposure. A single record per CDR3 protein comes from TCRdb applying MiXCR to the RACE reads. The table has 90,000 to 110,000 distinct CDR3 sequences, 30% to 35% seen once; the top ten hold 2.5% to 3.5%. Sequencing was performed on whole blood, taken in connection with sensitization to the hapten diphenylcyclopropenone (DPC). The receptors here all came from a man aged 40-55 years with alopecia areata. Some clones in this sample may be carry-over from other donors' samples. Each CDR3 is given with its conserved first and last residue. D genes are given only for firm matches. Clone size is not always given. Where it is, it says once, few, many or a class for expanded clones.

TGTGCCAGCAGCTTAGGGCCCAGGGGGAGAGGTAGCACAGATACGCAGTATTTT,CASSLGPRGRGSTDTQYF,TRBV7-2,NA,TRBJ2-3,TRBD1
TGTGCCAGCAGGCAGGCTCCCAACCCCGAGCAGTACTTC,CASRQAPNPEQYF,TRBV7-2,NA,TRBJ2-7,NA
TGTGCCAGCAGTTTCATGGCGGCAGATACGCAGTATTTT,CASSFMAADTQYF,TRBV12-3/TRBV12-4,NA,TRBJ2-3,NA
TGCAGCGGGGTCCCTAGGAATGTGAACAATGAGCAGTTCTTC,CSGVPRNVNNEQFF,TRBV29-1,medium-sized,TRBJ2-1,NA
TGTGCCAGCAGCCCTAGGAGGGCCCTCGGCGGGGAGCTGTTTTTT,CASSPRRALGGELFF,TRBV7-2,NA,TRBJ2-2,NA
TGTGCTAGCAGCCCCACGACAGGCCAAGGGACCCAGTACTTC,CASSPTTGQGTQYF,TRBV7-7,NA,TRBJ2-5,NA
TGCAGTGCCGCGGAGCTGAGCTATAATTCACCCCTCCACTTT,CSAAELSYNSPLHF,TRBV20-1,few,TRBJ1-6,NA
TGCGCCAGCAGCTCCCGGGACAGGGAGGGTTACGGACTAGCCAGAGATACGCAGTATTTT,CASSSRDREGYGLARDTQYF,TRBV5-1,NA,TRBJ2-3,NA
TGCGCCAGCAGCCAAGATTGGTCGGCAGATACGCAGTATTTT,CASSQDWSADTQYF,TRBV4-3,NA,TRBJ2-3,NA
TGCGCCAGCAGCCACCCCGGGGGCTATGGCTACACCTTC,CASSHPGGYGYTF,TRBV4-3,NA,TRBJ1-2,NA
TGCGCCAGCAGCCGGACAGGGGACTCTGGAAACACCATATATTTT,CASSRTGDSGNTIYF,TRBV4-3,NA,TRBJ1-3,TRBD1
TGTGCCAGCAGCGCCGGGACAGGGGGCTTTGCCGGGGAGCTGTTTTTT,CASSAGTGGFAGELFF,TRBV7-2,NA,TRBJ2-2,TRBD1
TGTGCCACCAGTCCCGGACAGGGAGGTCAGCCCCAGCATTTT,CATSPGQGGQPQHF,TRBV24-1,NA,TRBJ1-5,TRBD1
TGTGCCAGCAGCGTAGCTGTACCACCCAATGAGCAGTTCTTC,CASSVAVPPNEQFF,TRBV9,few,TRBJ2-1,NA
TGCAGCACCTCCTCGACCGGTTATAGCAATCAGCCCCAGCATTTT,CSTSSTGYSNQPQHF,TRBV20-1,NA,TRBJ1-5,NA
TGCAGTGCTAGCCCCCCGGTTCGGGGGAGGGCCAGCAAGCAGTACTTC,CSASPPVRGRASKQYF,TRBV20-1,NA,TRBJ2-7,TRBD2
TGCAGCGTTGGGGGACTAGCGGGAGATGAGCAGTTCTTC,CSVGGLAGDEQFF,TRBV29-1,NA,TRBJ2-1,TRBD2
TGTGCCAGCAGGATAGCGGGAGGAGGGCAGTTCTTC,CASRIAGGGQFF,TRBV28,few,TRBJ2-1,TRBD2
TGTGCCAGCAGCTTAGAAGCTGGAGCTCGATACAATGAGCAGTTCTTC,CASSLEAGARYNEQFF,TRBV11-1,NA,TRBJ2-1,NA
TGTGCCAGCTCACCGGGGTTCCCTGAAGCTTTCTTT,CASSPGFPEAFF,TRBV18,once,TRBJ1-1,NA
TGTGCCAGCAGCCACCGGGACAACAACCCTGAAGCTTTCTTT,CASSHRDNNPEAFF,TRBV7-9,NA,TRBJ1-1,NA
TGTGCCAGCAGTTACGCCCCGATGAGACACAATGAGCAGTTCTTC,CASSYAPMRHNEQFF,TRBV6-2/TRBV6-3,few,TRBJ2-1,NA